This entry lists 14 T cell receptor delta chains sequenced from one sample in a study of γδ T cells in repeated Plasmodium falciparum infection. Bulk repertoires came from Vgamma9/Vdelta2+ or Vdelta2-negative gammadelta T cells flow-sorted from PBMC. TCRdb reanalyzed the multiplex PCR reads using CATT. In the table there are 45,000 to 70,000 delta-chain clones, 1.7% of which are singletons. Sequencing was done on a sample of gamma-delta T cells from blood. The origin of the receptors is a pool of human donors (malaria-infected and uninfected, not separated).

Concerning this clone: The protein that TCRdb holds for this DNA derives from a much larger clone and differs from the translated DNA at residue 5, which likely indicates a read error; the protein shown here is translated from the DNA. This sequence joins TRDV1 and TRDJ1, with 8 bases matching TRDD3. With 3 bases clipped from V and 5 bases from J, the junction kept 26 bases outside the gene matches. This CDR3 contains 21 residues. Looked up from germline, CDR1 is TSWWSYY and CDR2 is QGS. CDR3 DNA: TGTGCTCTTGGGGACCTTAGGAACCCCTCTCCTGGGGGACACACTGGGGATAAACTCATCTTT. It translates to CALGDLRNPSPGGHTGDKLIF.

To note about this clone: TCRdb assigns this DNA the protein of a much larger clone, which departs from its translation at residue 12; this likely reflects a read error, and the protein shown comes from translating the DNA. The rearrangement uses TRDV1 and TRDJ1; 8 bases are shared with TRDD3. As TCRdb names no J gene, one was assigned here on the basis of a DNA match to germline. The CDR3 is 23 amino acids. Germline V gene lookup returns CDR1 TSWWSYY and CDR2 QGS. With 0 bases clipped from V and 0 bases from J, the junction kept 24 bases outside the gene matches. The CDR3, as DNA: TGTGCTCTTGGGGAACTGGGACTACGCCCTAACGCACTGGGGGCTATGTACACCGATAAACTCATCTTT. This codes for CALGELGLRPNALGAMYTDKLIF.

In its sample, this clone was seen a few times. TCRdb's protein, taken from a much larger clone, differs from this DNA's translation at residue 15, likely owing to a read error; the protein displayed comes from the DNA. The rearrangement uses TRDV3 and TRDJ1, with a possible D match to TRDD3 (6 bases). Here the J gene came from matching the DNA to germline, since TCRdb omits it. Germline assignment: CDR1 TVYSNPD and CDR2 GDNSRS (reference sequence). This CDR3 contains 22 residues. V lost 2 bases and J 2 bases, leaving 39 bases between the germline ends. The CDR3 DNA is TGTGCCTTTCGTGAAGGGCGCTTCTCCCCTTTCTGGGGTCCAGAGAGAACCGATAAACTCATCTTT. Residues: CAFREGRFSPFWGPERTDKLIF.

This clone turned up a few times. The protein recorded in TCRdb matches a much larger clone and deviates from this DNA's translation at residue 18, suggesting a read error; the protein here is obtained by translating the DNA. TRDV1 is the V gene, and the J gene was not called; TRDD3 is the table's D call and was not checked against the DNA. CDR3 length: 19 residues. The germline V gene has CDR1 TSWWSYY and CDR2 QGS. The CDR3 region is CALGDSHRSGYVYTDKLTF. CDR3 sequence (DNA): TGTGCTCTTGGGGACTCCCATCGAAGTGGATACGTATACACCGATAAACTCACCTTT.

The sample holds a few counts of this clone. A single base is all that separates this from a far larger clone, so a read error is likely. Additional DNA sequences in this sample encode the identical CDR3. V and J are TRDV1 and TRDJ1; D remains ambiguous. With 4 bases removed from V and 2 bases from J, the gap between germline ends came to 26 bases. The CDR3 has 19 residues. Germline CDR1 TSWWSYY, CDR2 QGS. The CDR3 coding sequence is TGTGCTCTTGGGGGACCACAAGGGGTGCCTCGTCTTGGAACCGATAAACTCATCTTT. It yields the protein CALGGPQGVPRLGTDKLIF.

This clone showed up many times. This sequence is one base from a far larger clone and is likely a read error. Different DNA sequences within this sample yield the same CDR3. The J gene is TRDJ1, the V gene TRDV1; D unresolved. TCRdb lists no J gene, so it was determined here by aligning the DNA to germline. In germline, CDR1 is TSWWSYY, CDR2 QGS. V lost 2 bases and J 4 bases, leaving 29 bases between the germline ends. The CDR3 loop spans 20 amino acids. This chain's CDR3 is CALGEGYHPPGLFHGDKLIF. As DNA, the CDR3 is TGTGCTCTTGGGGAAGGGTACCACCCCCCCGGGCTATTTCACGGCGATAAACTCATCTTT.

This clone was observed at least ten times. One base separates it from a far larger clone, so it is likely a read error. The same CDR3 arises from other DNA sequences in this sample as well. The CDR3 DNA sequence: TGTGCCTGTGACACCGTCAGGGGGACCCAATTGTACACCGATAAACTCATCTTT. Amino acid sequence: CACDTVRGTQLYTDKLIF. The chain employs TRDV2 and TRDJ1, with TRDD3 as a possible D gene (6 bases). V gave up 0 bases and J gave up 0 bases, with 19 bases separating them. This CDR3 comprises 18 residues. Germline-derived CDR1 and CDR2 are GEAIGNYY and EKD.

This clone has a count of ten or more. For this DNA, TCRdb reports the protein of a much larger clone, which diverges at residue 10, most likely from a read error; the protein presented here is translated directly from the DNA. This chain links TRDV1 with TRDJ1; unclear D gene. Germline V gene sequence: CDR1 TSWWSYY, CDR2 QGS. Trimming pared 3 bases from V and 10 bases from J, leaving 18 bases between. The CDR3 runs to 14 residues. CDR3 in amino acids: CALGDPSGGSRLIF. The CDR3 DNA reads as TGTGCTCTTGGGGACCCTAGTGGCGGAAGTAGACTCATCTTT.

This clone was detected a few times. The mismatch at residue 8 between this DNA's translation and the TCRdb protein of a much larger clone likely reflects a read error; the protein shown is translated from the DNA. This chain uses TRDV2 with TRDJ1, with 7 bases identical to TRDD3. Germline V gives CDR1 GEAIGNYY, CDR2 EKD. The CDR3 consists of 14 residues. The V gene end was trimmed by 6 bases and the J gene end by 0 bases; junction bases not matched to a gene: 6. CDR3 DNA: TGTGCCTGTCTGGGGGCCGTGCACACCGATAAACTCATCTTT. This sequence encodes CACLGAVHTDKLIF.

This clone appeared a few times. This could be a read error, since a much larger clone is one nucleotide away. The chain links TRDV1 to TRDJ1; 9 bases agree with TRDD3. TCRdb gives no J gene; it was assigned here by matching the DNA to germline. The V gene end was trimmed by 3 bases and the J gene end by 0 bases; junction bases not matched to a gene: 23. Per the germline V gene, CDR1 is TSWWSYY and CDR2 is QGS. The CDR3 runs 22 residues. As DNA, the CDR3 is TGTGCTCTTGGGGATAACCTGCCCTTCTCGACTGGGGGACACTTTTACACCGATAAACTCATCTTT. Translated: CALGDNLPFSTGGHFYTDKLIF.

The sample holds many counts of this clone. The TCRdb protein comes from a much larger clone and disagrees with this DNA's translation at residue 14, likely due to a read error; the protein given here is derived from the DNA. The rearrangement joins TRDV1 to TRDJ1; unclear D gene. Trimming pared 4 bases from V and 3 bases from J, leaving 27 bases between. The CDR3 loop spans 19 amino acids. Looked up from germline, CDR1 is TSWWSYY and CDR2 is QGS. The CDR3 sequence: CALGGPQGVPRLGADKLIF. CDR3 DNA sequence: TGTGCTCTTGGGGGACCACAAGGGGTGCCCCGTCTTGGAGCCGATAAACTCATCTTT.

This clone was found a few times. The protein in TCRdb stems from a much larger clone and differs at residue 7 from this DNA's translation, likely a read error; here the protein is translated from the DNA. The chain is built from TRDV1 and TRDJ1; 9 bases line up with TRDD3. Germline CDR1 TSWWSYY, CDR2 QGS. This CDR3 is 22 amino acids long. Trimming removed 5 bases from V and 3 bases from J; junction bases left unmatched: 28. CDR3 loop: CALGPGSLLPPYWGTQSDKLIF. The CDR3 nucleotides are TGTGCTCTTGGGCCTGGTTCACTCCTTCCTCCGTACTGGGGGACCCAGTCCGATAAACTCATCTTT.

This clone was counted a few times. The protein that TCRdb holds for this DNA derives from a much larger clone and differs from the translated DNA at residue 15, which likely indicates a read error; the protein shown here is translated from the DNA. This rearrangement joins TRDV3 to TRDJ1; 10 bases map to TRDD3. The J gene, left out of TCRdb, was set here by checking the DNA against germline. There are 20 residues in the CDR3. The V and J ends lost 1 base and 3 bases, in that order; junction bases with no gene match: 23. Germline V gives CDR1 TVYSNPD, CDR2 GDNSRS (reference sequence). As DNA, the CDR3 is TGTGCCTTTATTTTCTCTACGGAACTGGGGGATCCAGGGGCCGCCGATAAACTCATCTTT. Translating it yields CAFIFSTELGDPGAADKLIF. Full variable domain (rest looked up from reference TRDV3 and TRDJ1): CDKVTQSSPDQTVASGSEVVLLCTYDTVYSNPDLFWYRIRPDYSFQFVFYGDNSRSEGADFTQGRFSVKHILTQKAFHLVISPVRTEDSATYYCAFIFSTELGDPGAADKLIFGKGTRVTVEP.

On this clone: This likely came from a read error, as a far larger clone is one base away. At the DNA level, this CDR3 is encoded by other sequences in the same sample as well. V gene TRDV3 combines with J gene TRDJ1; 10 bases line up with TRDD3. The CDR3 spans 14 residues. From germline, CDR1 is TVYSNPD and CDR2 GDNSRS (reference sequence). In nucleotides, the CDR3 is TGTGCCTTTACCGGGGGATACGGAACCGATAAACTTATCTTT. It yields the protein CAFTGGYGTDKLIF.